Sequencing of this T cell receptor beta chain was carried out in a study of memory CD8 T cells in hepatitis C reinfection. Turning to the study itself: Late/post reinfection sampling occurred 12 to 24 weeks after detected reinfection.

V was trimmed by 1 base and J by 4 bases, leaving 13 bases between them. The CDR3 has 15 amino acids. Germline CDR1 is MNHEY and CDR2 is SMNVEV (reference sequence). Here immunoSEQ multiplex PCR was the method, and the copy in TCRdb shows in-frame clones only, minus some. The data contain around 4,500 clones, roughly 90% of them singletons. The sample's time point: late/post reinfection, 12 to 24 weeks after detection. The sorted cells went straight to TCR sequencing with no prior in vitro expansion. Control naive CD8 T cells came from two donors at all three reinfection time points. The sequence was obtained from a man aged 50 to 59 with hepatitis C virus infection. The V gene is TRBV27, the J gene TRBJ2-5, with D possibly TRBD2 on 6 matching bases. The sequencing sample was made of naive CD8+ T cells sorted from blood. CDR3 sequence reads: CASSLYTGVGETQYF. The CDR3 region has the DNA TGTGCCAGCAGTTTATACACGGGGGTTGGAGAGACCCAGTACTTC.